The source of this TCR beta chain is a study of spatial heterogeneity in lung cancer. Sample time point: sample taken at primary tumor resection. Untreated early-stage non-small cell lung cancer patients, 72 in total, were the donors. Whole RNA from tumor, nontumor lung or frozen PBMC was sequenced unsorted. This clonotype has at least ten counts. A unique molecular identifier was carried by every single TCR cDNA molecule. TCRdb reprocessed the 5' RACE reads via MiXCR and lists one record per CDR3 protein. The data show about 36,000 distinct CDR3 sequences, under 8.5% seen once. Trimming removed 5 bases from V and 5 bases from J; junction bases left unmatched: 4. The CDR3 spans 14 residues. Germline CDR1 SGHTA, CDR2 FQGNSA.

The source was PBMCs, collected at surgery. The TCR originated in a female donor with early-stage non-small cell lung cancer. The V call is TRBV7-2, the J call TRBJ2-4; TRBD1 agrees at 9 bases. The CDR3 is CASSKDRGQNIQYF. CDR3 nucleotide sequence: TGTGCCAGCAGCAAGGACAGGGGACAAAACATTCAGTACTTC.